This T cell receptor beta chain was sequenced in a study of OX40 agonist ivuxolimab in advanced cancers. Study in general: Of mixed ages from about 20 to 90 and averaging about 60 years, the group was roughly 85% male.

Study-wide points: CD8+ T cells (on average) carried more expanded clones than CD4+ T cells. Normalized T-cell clonal expansion was also low in some nonresponders. In the 0.1 to 3.0 mg/kg range, CD4+ and CD8+ blood T cells had expanded clonally by week 6.

The repertoire was sequenced with immunoSEQ multiplex PCR; TCRdb's copy has only in-frame clones and lacks some. This table holds more than 60,000 clones, around 90% found once. A remark on this clone: Its specificity is unknown.

This receptor was taken from an adult with an advanced solid tumor such as melanoma, head and neck, liver or kidney cancer. Sequenced here: CD4+ or CD8+ T cells sorted from blood, sampled in a trial of the OX40 agonist ivuxolimab.

CDR3 sequence: CASTGLAESGELFF. CDR3 sequence (DNA): TGTGCCAGCACTGGACTAGCGGAGTCCGGGGAGCTGTTTTTT. The chain employs TRBV2 and TRBJ2-2, with 10 bases that match TRBD2. This CDR3 is 14 amino acids long. From germline, CDR1 is SNHLY and CDR2 FYNNEI. V dropped 7 bases and J dropped 6; count of bases not matched to a gene: 5.